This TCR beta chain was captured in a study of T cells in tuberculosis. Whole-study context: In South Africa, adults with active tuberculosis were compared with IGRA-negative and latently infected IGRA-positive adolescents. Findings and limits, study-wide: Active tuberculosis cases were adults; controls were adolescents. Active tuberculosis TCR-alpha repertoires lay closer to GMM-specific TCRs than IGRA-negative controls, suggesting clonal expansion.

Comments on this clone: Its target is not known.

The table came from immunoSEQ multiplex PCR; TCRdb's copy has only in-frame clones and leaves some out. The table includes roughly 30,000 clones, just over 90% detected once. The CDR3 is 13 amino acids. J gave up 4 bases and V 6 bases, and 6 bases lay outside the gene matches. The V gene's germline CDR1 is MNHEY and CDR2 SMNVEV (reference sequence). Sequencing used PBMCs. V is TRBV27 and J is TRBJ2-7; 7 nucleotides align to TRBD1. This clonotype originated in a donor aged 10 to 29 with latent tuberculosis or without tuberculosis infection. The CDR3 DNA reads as TGTGCCAGCAGCCCCAGGGGGTGGTACGAGCAGTACTTC. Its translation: CASSPRGWYEQYF.